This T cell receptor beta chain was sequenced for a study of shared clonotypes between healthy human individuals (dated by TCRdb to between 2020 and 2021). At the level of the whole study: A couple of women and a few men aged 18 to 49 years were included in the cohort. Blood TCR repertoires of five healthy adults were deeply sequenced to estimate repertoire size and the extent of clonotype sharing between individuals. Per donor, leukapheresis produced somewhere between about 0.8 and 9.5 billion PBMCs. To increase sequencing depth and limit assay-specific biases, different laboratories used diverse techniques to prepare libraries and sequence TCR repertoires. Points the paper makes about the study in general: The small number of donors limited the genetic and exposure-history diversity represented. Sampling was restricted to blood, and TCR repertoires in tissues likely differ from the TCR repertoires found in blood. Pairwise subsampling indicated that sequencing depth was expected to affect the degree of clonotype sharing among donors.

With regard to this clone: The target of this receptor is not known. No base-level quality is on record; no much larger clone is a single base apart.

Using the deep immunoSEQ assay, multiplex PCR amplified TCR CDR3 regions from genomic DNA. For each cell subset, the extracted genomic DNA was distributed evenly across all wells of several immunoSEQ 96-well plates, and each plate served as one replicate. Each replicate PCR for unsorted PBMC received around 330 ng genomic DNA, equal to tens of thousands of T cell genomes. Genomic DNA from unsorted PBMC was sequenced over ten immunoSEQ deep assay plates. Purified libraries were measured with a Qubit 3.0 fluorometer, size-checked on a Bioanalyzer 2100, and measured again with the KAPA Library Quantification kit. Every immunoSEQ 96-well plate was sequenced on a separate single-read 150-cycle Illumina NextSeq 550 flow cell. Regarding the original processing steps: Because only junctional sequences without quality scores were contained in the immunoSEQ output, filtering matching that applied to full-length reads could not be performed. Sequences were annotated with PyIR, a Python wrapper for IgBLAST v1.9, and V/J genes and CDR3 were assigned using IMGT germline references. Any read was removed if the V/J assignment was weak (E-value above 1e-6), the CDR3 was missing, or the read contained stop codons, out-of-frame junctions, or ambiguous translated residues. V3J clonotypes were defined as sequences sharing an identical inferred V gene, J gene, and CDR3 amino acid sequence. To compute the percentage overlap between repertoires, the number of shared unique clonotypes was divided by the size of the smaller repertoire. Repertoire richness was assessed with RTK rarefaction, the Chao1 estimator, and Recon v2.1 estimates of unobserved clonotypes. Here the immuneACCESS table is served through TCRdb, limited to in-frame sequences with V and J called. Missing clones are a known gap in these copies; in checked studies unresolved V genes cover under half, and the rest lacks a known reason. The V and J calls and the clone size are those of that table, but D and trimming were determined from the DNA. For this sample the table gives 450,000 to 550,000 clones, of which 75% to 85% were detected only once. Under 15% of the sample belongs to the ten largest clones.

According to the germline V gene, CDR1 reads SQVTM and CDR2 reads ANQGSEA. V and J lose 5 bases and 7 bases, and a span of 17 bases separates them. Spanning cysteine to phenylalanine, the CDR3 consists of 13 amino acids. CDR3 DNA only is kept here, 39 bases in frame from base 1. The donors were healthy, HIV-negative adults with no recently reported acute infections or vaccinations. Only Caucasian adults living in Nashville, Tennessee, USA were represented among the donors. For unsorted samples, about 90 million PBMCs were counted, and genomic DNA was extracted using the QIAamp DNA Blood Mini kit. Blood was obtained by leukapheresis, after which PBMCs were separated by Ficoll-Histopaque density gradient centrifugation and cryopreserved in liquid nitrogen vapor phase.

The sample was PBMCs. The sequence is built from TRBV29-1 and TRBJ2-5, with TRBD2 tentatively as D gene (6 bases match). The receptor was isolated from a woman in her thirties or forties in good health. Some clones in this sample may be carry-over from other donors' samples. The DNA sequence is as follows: TGCAGCGTTCCGACCGGGGGTGTTGGGACCCAGTACTTC. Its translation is CSVPTGGVGTQYF.